The 25 T cell receptor beta chains presented below share a single source sample, sequenced in a study of blood T cells in healthy people across ages. Sample-barcoded 5' priming and a J-beta primer mix drove a second PCR of about 6 to 11 cycles. TCRdb redid the calling of the 5' RACE reads with MiXCR, one entry per CDR3 protein. The table records about 1.4 million distinct CDR3 sequences, 59% of them present only once. Input material: blood. These receptors all stem from a man younger than 35 in good health.

This rearrangement joins TRBV2 to TRBJ2-1; possibly TRBD2 for D (6 bases). V was pared by 8 bases and J by 1 base, with 9 bases between. The CDR3 has 13 residues. Germline V lookup: CDR1 SNHLY, CDR2 FYNNEI. DNA for the CDR3: TGTGCCAGCTCTCGGGAGTCCTACAATGAGCAGTTCTTC. Protein product: CASSRESYNEQFF.

The CDR3 DNA reads as TGTGCCAGCTACCTCGGGCAGGGGCCGAGGGATGAGCAGTACTTC. As protein: CASYLGQGPRDEQYF. This chain connects TRBV6-5 to TRBJ2-1; TRBD1 is a possible D gene (6 bases). Gene TRBJ2-7 matches the end of the DNA better, so the J call may be wrong. The CDR3 has 15 amino acids. CDR1 and CDR2 (germline): MNHEY, SVGAGI.

This clonotype was recorded a few times. A junction end diverges from the germline sequence, so it may reflect a read error. This chain uses TRBV7-6 with TRBJ2-4; weak D call: TRBD1 (6 bases). The end of the DNA is better explained by TRBJ2-7, so the J call may be wrong. The CDR3 loop spans 16 amino acids. Germline V lookup: CDR1 SGHVS, CDR2 FNYEAQ. Here the CDR3 reads CASSLRDTHPSDEQYF. CDR3 nucleotide sequence: TGTGCCAGCAGCTTAAGGGACACACACCCCTCCGACGAGCAGTACTTC.

This sequence joins TRBV6-5 and TRBJ2-1; 10 bases fit TRBD1. The V gene end was trimmed by 6 bases and the J gene end by 7 bases; junction bases not matched to a gene: 9. The CDR3 length is 15 residues. Germline V gene data show CDR1 as MNHEY and CDR2 as SVGAGI. The chain's CDR3 is CASRGDRGRQNEQFF. The CDR3, as DNA: TGTGCCAGCAGGGGGGACAGGGGACGACAGAATGAGCAGTTCTTC.

The V and J genes are TRBV4-1 and TRBJ1-2; D is ambiguous. CDR1 MGHRA and CDR2 YSYEKL come from the germline V gene. Trimming removed 0 bases at V and 3 bases at J, with 17 bases between. This CDR3 spans 17 amino acids. This CDR3 is CASSQDPRRAMDYGYTF. CDR3 coding DNA: TGCGCCAGCAGCCAAGATCCCAGGAGGGCGATGGACTATGGCTACACCTTC.

This clonotype showed up just once. V and J are TRBV20-1 and TRBJ2-1; TRBD2 matches at 8 bases. This CDR3 is 12 amino acids long. Germline V CDR1 and CDR2: DFQATT, SNEGSKA (reference sequence). V was clipped by 5 bases and J by 12 bases; unmatched bases: 9. CDR3 in DNA: TGCAGTGCTGAACTAGCGGAGGGGTCGCAGTTCTTC. This encodes CSAELAEGSQFF.

This clonotype was detected only a few times. The chain links TRBV29-1 to TRBJ2-3, with a tentative D call TRBD2 (6 bases). This CDR3 has 15 residues. Germline CDR1 is SQVTM and CDR2 is ANQGSEA. Trimming removed 6 bases from V and 2 bases from J, with 18 bases in between. DNA for the CDR3: TGCAGCGTCTTTTTAGCGGAGACCTACACAGATACGCAGTATTTT. Translated: CSVFLAETYTDTQYF.

The chain combines TRBV7-6 with TRBJ2-7; TRBD2 aligns across 8 bases. Germline V lookup: CDR1 SGHVS, CDR2 FNYEAQ. Germline trimming cut 1 base from V and 4 bases from J; bases unmatched to any gene: 6. This CDR3 comprises 15 residues. CDR3 nucleotides: TGTGCCAGCAGCTTAGACGCGGGAGGTACATACGAGCAGTACTTC. It specifies CASSLDAGGTYEQYF.

Concerning this clonotype itself: One junction end does not reproduce the germline sequence, and a read error may be involved. The rearrangement links TRBV5-1 to TRBJ2-3, with a weak D call TRBD1 (6 bases). Germline lookup yields CDR1 SGHRS and CDR2 YFSETQ. CDR3 length: 14 residues. This chain's CDR3 is CASSVDRTADTLYF. CDR3 DNA: TGCGCCAGCAGCGTCGACAGGACTGCAGATACGCTGTATTTT.

This clonotype was seen a few times. The gene calls are TRBV7-2 and TRBJ2-5; maybe TRBD2 (5 bases). The J call may be faulty, since TRBJ2-7 better matches the DNA end. The CDR3 is 14 amino acids. Germline V lookup: CDR1 SGHTA, CDR2 FQGNSA. CDR3 region: CASSLVGSPYEQYF. The CDR3 DNA sequence: TGTGCCAGCAGCTTAGTAGGGAGCCCCTACGAGCAGTACTTC.

This chain uses TRBV20-1 with TRBJ2-1; 8 bases are a match to TRBD2. J lost 9 bases, V lost 3 bases, and 10 bases had no gene match. CDR1 is DFQATT, CDR2 SNEGSKA, per germline (reference sequence). The length of the CDR3 is 14 residues. CDR3 nucleotide sequence: TGCAGTGCTAGTACAGCGGGAGAGTTTGGTGAGCAGTTCTTC. This gives the protein CSASTAGEFGEQFF.

The chain carries TRBV7-9 and TRBJ1-2, with 7 bases lining up with TRBD1. The V gene end was trimmed by 5 bases and the J gene end by 4 bases; junction bases not matched to a gene: 10. CDR3 size: 15 residues. The germline V gene encodes CDR1 SEHNR and CDR2 FQNEAQ (reference sequence). The CDR3 sequence: CASSVDRVVGYGYTF. The CDR3 bases are TGTGCCAGCAGCGTAGACAGGGTCGTTGGCTATGGCTACACCTTC.

This chain joins TRBV10-3 and TRBJ1-1, with a weak D call TRBD1 (5 bases). Trimming cost V 3 bases and J 8 bases, with 10 bases left between them. Per germline, CDR1 ENHRY and CDR2 SYGVKD. This CDR3 has 12 residues. CDR3 DNA sequence: TGTGCCATCAGTGATTTGAGGGGAGAAGCTTTCTTT. Translation gives CAISDLRGEAFF.

V is TRBV29-1 and J is TRBJ1-2, with a weak D call TRBD1 (6 bases). Germline V gene data show CDR1 as SQVTM and CDR2 as ANQGSEA. V gave up 5 bases and J gave up 3 bases, with 13 bases separating them. CDR3 length: 13 residues. The CDR3 nucleotides are TGCAGCGTTAGACGACAGGCCCACTATGGCTACACCTTC. This encodes CSVRRQAHYGYTF. The full variable domain, with the rest looked up from reference TRBV29-1 and TRBJ1-2, is SAVISQKPSRDICQRGTSLTIQCQVDSQVTMMFWYRQQPGQSLTLIATANQGSEATYESGFVIDKFPISRPNLTFSTLTVSNMSPEDSSIYLCSVRRQAHYGYTFGSGTRLTVV.

On this clonotype: One end of the junction varies from germline; a read error may be responsible. The chain joins TRBV5-1 to TRBJ2-1; no clear D. The CDR3 contains 12 residues. From germline, CDR1 is SGHRS and CDR2 YFSETQ. This CDR3 is CASSSSLDEQFF. The CDR3 nucleotides are TGCGCCAGCAGCTCCTCTCTGGATGAACAGTTCTTC.

This chain connects TRBV12-3 or TRBV12-4 to TRBJ2-3, with D uncertain. The V gene lost 3 bases and the J gene lost 3 bases, with 13 bases spanning the gap. There are 15 residues in the CDR3. The CDR3 is CASSFSEAGTDTQYF. In nucleotides, the CDR3 is TGTGCCAGCAGTTTCTCCGAGGCAGGAACAGATACGCAGTATTTT.

This clonotype was counted between two and nine times. The chain has TRBV4-2 and TRBJ1-5, with TRBD1 identical over 8 bases. Germline assignment: CDR1 LGHNA and CDR2 YNFKEQ. V was pared by 0 bases and J by 0 bases, with 7 bases of the junction left unmatched. The CDR3 is made up of 18 amino acids. In DNA form, the CDR3 reads TGTGCCAGCAGCCAAGACCGCGGGACAGGTTATAGCAATCAGCCCCAGCATTTT. It translates to CASSQDRGTGYSNQPQHF.

The V and J genes are TRBV5-1 and TRBJ1-6; TRBD1 is a possible D gene (6 bases). V lost 0 bases to trimming and J lost 6 bases, with 16 bases between them. Germline V gene sequence: CDR1 SGHRS, CDR2 YFSETQ. The CDR3 spans 17 residues. The CDR3 loop is CASSLAFAGESNSPLHF. In nucleotides, the CDR3 is TGCGCCAGCAGCTTGGCCTTCGCAGGGGAGAGTAATTCACCCCTCCACTTT.

This clonotype was detected a few times. The chain links TRBV6-2 or TRBV6-3 to TRBJ2-4; 7 nucleotides line up with TRBD1. The J segment lost 0 bases and the V segment lost 0 bases, leaving 5 bases of the junction unmatched. This CDR3 comprises 17 residues. Germline CDR1 and CDR2: MNHEY and SVGEGT. The CDR3 DNA is TGTGCCAGCAGTTACTCGAAAGGGGGCCTAGCCAAAAACATTCAGTACTTC. Its protein is CASSYSKGGLAKNIQYF.

V is TRBV21-1 and J is TRBJ2-7; the table assigns TRBD2, which was not confirmed against the DNA. TRBV21-1 is tagged as a pseudogene. The CDR3 is made up of 15 amino acids. This CDR3 reads CASSKQRGLCYEQYF. DNA for the CDR3: TGTGCCAGCAGCAAACAAAGGGGCCTATGCTACGAGCAGTACTTC.

The chain has TRBV7-2 and TRBJ2-3; weak D call: TRBD2 (6 bases). The length of the CDR3 is 16 residues. The V and J ends lost 3 bases and 0 bases respectively, with 13 bases between them. Germline V gene sequence: CDR1 SGHTA, CDR2 FQGNSA. The CDR3 bases are TGTGCCAGCAGCTTCCGGGTGAGCGGGAGCACAGATACGCAGTATTTT. Amino acid sequence: CASSFRVSGSTDTQYF.

The V call is TRBV29-1, the J call TRBJ1-1; the D is unclear. Germline V gives CDR1 SQVTM, CDR2 ANQGSEA. The CDR3 loop spans 12 amino acids. V was shortened by 4 bases and J by 3 bases, with 9 bases between the two germline ends. The DNA of the CDR3 is TGCAGCGTTGGGTCCACCTACACTGAAGCTTTCTTT. Its protein product is CSVGSTYTEAFF.

This chain links TRBV20-1 with TRBJ2-7; tentatively, D is TRBD2 (6 bases). The CDR3 is 15 residues long. Germline assignment: CDR1 DFQATT and CDR2 SNEGSKA (reference sequence). The V end lost 0 bases, the J end lost 2 bases, and 14 bases lay between the germline ends. CDR3 sequence reads: CSAREGRGIPYEQYF. The CDR3 DNA is TGCAGTGCTAGAGAGGGCCGGGGGATCCCCTACGAGCAGTACTTC.

This chain joins TRBV5-1 and TRBJ2-1; 9 bases fit TRBD1. This CDR3 has 14 amino acids. Germline V CDR1 and CDR2: SGHRS, YFSETQ. The trim removed 6 bases at V and 8 bases at J, leaving 9 bases unmatched. The CDR3 here is CASNTGGDPHEQFF. The CDR3 nucleotides are TGCGCCAGCAATACAGGGGGCGACCCCCATGAGCAGTTCTTC.

The gene calls are TRBV6-6 and TRBJ2-4; 7 bases map to TRBD1. TRBJ2-7 matches the DNA end more closely, so the J call is doubtful. The length of the CDR3 is 14 residues. Germline-derived CDR1 and CDR2 are MNHNY and SVGAGI (reference sequence). This CDR3 is CASSRRDRPYEQYF. In nucleotides, the CDR3 is TGTGCCAGCAGTCGACGGGACAGACCCTACGAGCAGTACTTC.